Listed here are 28 T cell receptor beta chains from one sample, sequenced in a study of lymphopenia after photon versus proton radiotherapy (dated by TCRdb to the late 2010s). Library generation was performed with the immunoSEQ multiplex PCR assay. Here the immuneACCESS table is served through TCRdb, limited to in-frame sequences with V and J called. Missing clones are a known gap in these copies; in checked studies unresolved V genes cover under half, and the rest lacks a known reason. Recorded for this sample are about 24,000 clones; around 84% of them occurred a single time. Roughly 24% of the sample is held by the ten biggest clonotypes. Sequencing used peripheral blood, obtained from a patient treated with photon-based radiotherapy. Receptor source: a man aged 35-49 years with gastric cancer.

The chain uses TRBV2 and TRBJ1-2; 8 bases line up with TRBD1. The V and J ends lost 0 bases and 6 bases, in that order; junction bases with no gene match: 6. The length of the CDR3 is 15 residues. Germline V gene data show CDR1 as SNHLY and CDR2 as FYNNEI. CDR3 residues: CASSEALQGGNGYTF. CDR3 DNA sequence: TGTGCCAGCAGTGAAGCGTTACAGGGGGGTAATGGCTACACCTTC.

This clone was seen more than once but under ten times. This chain links TRBV29-1 with TRBJ2-6; D uncertain. Germline CDR1 reads SQVTM; CDR2 reads ANQGSEA. Trimming pared 2 bases from V and 0 bases from J, leaving 8 bases between. This CDR3 comprises 15 residues. The CDR3 here is CSVEQMNSGANVLTF. The CDR3 DNA reads TGCAGCGTTGAACAGATGAACTCTGGGGCCAACGTCCTGACTTTC.

This clone was seen once. The rearrangement uses TRBV12-5 and TRBJ2-2; perhaps D is TRBD1 or TRBD2 (5 bases each). The V gene lost 6 bases and the J gene lost 3 bases, with 17 bases spanning the gap. Per germline, CDR1 LGHNT and CDR2 FRNRAP. The CDR3 spans 16 residues. CDR3 in amino acids: CASGPPWGMDTGELFF. CDR3 in DNA: TGTGCTAGTGGCCCGCCGTGGGGGATGGACACCGGGGAGCTGTTTTTT.

The rearrangement joins TRBV5-6 to TRBJ2-3; no clear D. Trimming removed 0 bases from V and 1 base from J, with 9 bases in between. This CDR3 comprises 15 residues. Germline V gene lookup returns CDR1 SGHDT and CDR2 YYEEEE. This CDR3 reads CASSLGRPGTDTQYF. The CDR3 coding sequence is TGTGCCAGCAGCTTGGGTCGGCCGGGCACAGATACGCAGTATTTT.

The V and J genes are TRBV19 and TRBJ1-1, with 8 bases matching TRBD1. V was clipped by 6 bases and J by 5 bases; unmatched bases: 5. The CDR3 runs to 13 residues. CDR1 and CDR2 from the germline V gene are LNHDA and SQIVND (reference sequence). CDR3 residues: CASSHTGGTEAFF. Written as DNA, the CDR3 is TGTGCCAGTAGCCACACAGGGGGAACTGAAGCTTTCTTT.

The CDR3 loop reads CASSAGEGTEAFF. CDR3 nucleotide sequence: TGTGCCAGCAGTGCGGGGGAAGGCACTGAAGCTTTCTTT. The chain carries TRBV2 and TRBJ1-1, with D possibly being TRBD1 (5 bases). The CDR3 is made up of 13 amino acids. Trimming pared 4 bases from V and 4 bases from J, leaving 10 bases between. Germline assignment: CDR1 SNHLY and CDR2 FYNNEI.

The chain couples TRBV11-3 to TRBJ2-3; D is unresolved. Germline V gene sequence: CDR1 SGHNT, CDR2 YENEEA. Deletions cut 1 base from V and 7 bases from J, with 12 bases between. This CDR3 has 14 residues. The CDR3: CASSLGAETYTQYF. The CDR3 nucleotides are TGTGCCAGCAGCTTAGGAGCCGAGACTTATACGCAGTATTTT.

The rearrangement uses TRBV19 and TRBJ1-5; no clear D. The V gene lost 8 bases and the J gene lost 1 base, with 15 bases spanning the gap. Germline CDR1 and CDR2: LNHDA and SQIVND (reference sequence). CDR3 length: 15 amino acids. The CDR3 region is CASEEGFRSNQPQHF. DNA for the CDR3: TGTGCCAGTGAGGAGGGCTTTAGGAGCAATCAGCCCCAGCATTTT. Using reference TRBV19 and TRBJ1-5 for the parts outside the CDR3, the full variable domain is DGGITQSPKYLFRKEGQNVTLSCEQNLNHDAMYWYRQDPGQGLRLIYYSQIVNDFQKGDIAEGYSVSREKKESFPLTVTSAQKNPTAFYLCASEEGFRSNQPQHFGDGTRLSIL.

The chain couples TRBV7-2 to TRBJ2-7; the D gene is possibly TRBD2 (6 bases). Trimming removed 3 bases at V and 7 bases at J, with 10 bases between. Germline CDR1 is SGHTA and CDR2 is FQGNSA. This CDR3 spans 12 amino acids. CDR3 region: CASSFGGWEQYF. The CDR3 bases are TGTGCCAGCAGCTTTGGGGGGTGGGAGCAGTACTTC.

V usage is TRBV6-7 and J usage is TRBJ1-5, with TRBD1 matching 9 bases. TRBV6-7 is an ORF; its function is uncertain. Losses at the gene ends were 8 bases for V and 12 bases for J; bases not matched to a gene: 11. The CDR3 loop spans 13 amino acids. The CDR3 is CASPNPTGQGQHF. The CDR3, as DNA: TGTGCCAGCCCCAACCCGACGGGACAGGGCCAGCATTTT.

The rearrangement joins TRBV5-8 to TRBJ2-7; D may match TRBD1 or TRBD2 (5 bases each). The CDR3 extends over 15 amino acids. Germline V gives CDR1 SGHTS, CDR2 YDEGEE. The ends were cut back, 0 bases at V and 2 bases at J, with 12 bases in the middle. This chain's CDR3 is CASSLVGTGPYEQYF. The DNA for the CDR3 is TGTGCCAGCAGCTTGGTGGGGACCGGGCCCTACGAGCAGTACTTC.

The rearrangement links TRBV7-3 to TRBJ2-3; the D gene is possibly TRBD1 (6 bases). The germline V gene has CDR1 SGHTA and CDR2 FQGTGA. This CDR3 is 13 amino acids long. Trimming pared 5 bases from V and 1 base from J, leaving 7 bases between. The chain's CDR3 is CASSPGGTDTQYF. In DNA, the CDR3 is TGTGCCAGCAGCCCAGGGGGCACAGATACGCAGTATTTT.

This rearrangement joins TRBV6-5 to TRBJ1-5; 9 positions agree with TRBD1. V lost 6 bases, J lost 4 bases, and 4 bases stayed unmatched. This CDR3 is built from 14 residues. Germline loops: CDR1 MNHEY, CDR2 SVGAGI. The CDR3 sequence is CASRSGQGNQPQHF. Here the CDR3 DNA reads TGTGCCAGCAGATCCGGACAGGGGAATCAGCCCCAGCATTTT.

This clone has a single count. The chain is built from TRBV11-2 and TRBJ2-7, with D uncertain. This CDR3 comprises 14 residues. The germline gives CDR1 SGHAT, CDR2 FQNNGV. V was clipped by 4 bases and J by 0 bases, with 10 bases between them. The CDR3 loop reads CASSSLSTSYEQYF. In DNA form, the CDR3 reads TGTGCCAGCAGCTCCCTCTCTACCTCCTACGAGCAGTACTTC. The whole variable domain, filled in from reference TRBV11-2 and TRBJ2-7, reads EAGVAQSPRYKIIEKRQSVAFWCNPISGHATLYWYQQILGQGPKLLIQFQNNGVVDDSQLPKDRFSAERLKGVDSTLKIQPAKLEDSAVYLCASSSLSTSYEQYFGPGTRLTVT.

J is TRBJ2-3 and V is TRBV7-2; 10 positions match TRBD1. This CDR3 comprises 13 residues. Germline loops: CDR1 SGHTA, CDR2 FQGNSA. With V trimmed by 8 bases and J by 4 bases, 3 bases remained unmatched. CDR3 DNA sequence: TGTGCCAGCCGGACAGGGGGGTCAGATACGCAGTATTTT. Amino acids: CASRTGGSDTQYF.

The V call is TRBV5-4, the J call TRBJ2-5; D possibly matches TRBD1 or TRBD2 (5 bases each). The CDR3 is made up of 15 amino acids. Germline V lookup: CDR1 SGHNT, CDR2 YYREEE (reference sequence). Trimming took 1 base from V and 5 from J, leaving 15 bases between them. Here the CDR3 reads CASSLWDGVRETQYF. DNA of the CDR3: TGTGCCAGCAGCTTGTGGGACGGGGTCCGGGAGACCCAGTACTTC.

The V and J genes are TRBV11-2 and TRBJ1-2; TRBD1 matches 10 bases. V was clipped by 6 bases and J by 4 bases; unmatched bases: 17. This CDR3 has 18 amino acids. Looked up from germline, CDR1 is SGHAT and CDR2 is FQNNGV. This chain's CDR3 is CASRREGSRDRGPYGYTF. The CDR3 coding sequence is TGTGCCAGCAGACGAGAGGGTTCCCGGGACAGGGGACCCTATGGCTACACCTTC. Using reference TRBV11-2 and TRBJ1-2 for the parts outside the CDR3, the full variable domain is EAGVAQSPRYKIIEKRQSVAFWCNPISGHATLYWYQQILGQGPKLLIQFQNNGVVDDSQLPKDRFSAERLKGVDSTLKIQPAKLEDSAVYLCASRREGSRDRGPYGYTFGSGTRLTVV.

This chain joins TRBV18 and TRBJ2-7; TRBD1 or TRBD2 may be the D gene (6 bases each). This CDR3 is built from 14 residues. Germline V lookup: CDR1 KGHSH, CDR2 LQKENI. Trimming cost V 3 bases and J 5 bases, with 14 bases left between them. CDR3 DNA sequence: TGTGCCAGCTCACCCCGCGGGGCAGGGGACGAGCAGTACTTC. This gives the protein CASSPRGAGDEQYF.

The CDR3 sequence is CASSQWDRDAYNSPLHF. CDR3 sequence (DNA): TGTGCCAGCAGCCAATGGGACAGGGACGCCTATAATTCACCCCTCCACTTT. This sequence joins TRBV14 and TRBJ1-6; 9 bases match TRBD1. The germline V gene has CDR1 SGHDN and CDR2 FVKESK. The CDR3 covers 17 residues. V shed 2 bases and J 2 bases; nucleotides not matched to a gene: 4. Full variable domain (outside the CDR3, taken from reference TRBV14 and TRBJ1-6): EAGVTQFPSHSVIEKGQTVTLRCDPISGHDNLYWYRRVMGKEIKFLLHFVKESKQDESGMPNNRFLAERTGGTYSTLKVQPAELEDSGVYFCASSQWDRDAYNSPLHFGNGTRLTVT.

This chain connects TRBV5-1 to TRBJ1-5, with 10 positions matching TRBD1. This CDR3 spans 19 amino acids. CDR1 and CDR2 (germline): SGHRS, YFSETQ. V shed 0 bases, J shed 0 bases, and the junction held 9 bases outside the gene matches. In nucleotides, the CDR3 is TGCGCCAGCAGCTTGGTCGGGACAGGGGATTACTATAGCAATCAGCCCCAGCATTTT. Translating it yields CASSLVGTGDYYSNQPQHF.

The J gene is TRBJ1-2, the V gene TRBV30; 7 bases agree with TRBD1. The CDR3 consists of 13 residues. After removal of 4 bases from V and 2 bases from J, the junction contained 4 bases not matched to a gene. From germline, CDR1 is GTSNPN and CDR2 SVGIG (reference sequence). The CDR3 loop is CAWNRQGNYGYTF. The DNA of the CDR3 is TGTGCCTGGAACCGACAGGGAAACTATGGCTACACCTTC.

V usage is TRBV6-6 and J usage is TRBJ1-1; TRBD1 agrees at 7 bases. V was pared by 6 bases and J by 1 base, with 2 bases of the junction left unmatched. Germline CDR1 is MNHNY and CDR2 is SVGAGI (reference sequence). The CDR3 is 13 amino acids. CDR3 in amino acids: CASRTGWNTEAFF. For the CDR3, the DNA is TGTGCCAGCAGGACAGGGTGGAACACTGAAGCTTTCTTT.

The genes are TRBV11-2 and TRBJ2-4; weak D call: TRBD1 (6 bases). V was clipped by 2 bases and J by 0 bases, with 14 bases between them. Germline loops: CDR1 SGHAT, CDR2 FQNNGV. CDR3 length equals 17 residues. The CDR3 is CASSLLGRGIAKNIQYF. For the CDR3, the DNA is TGTGCCAGCAGCTTATTGGGCAGGGGCATAGCCAAAAACATTCAGTACTTC.

The chain couples TRBV6-5 to TRBJ1-2; D gene uncertain. The CDR3 covers 15 residues. V lost 6 bases, J lost 4 bases, and 18 bases lay in between. CDR1 MNHEY and CDR2 SVGAGI come from the germline V gene. The CDR3 sequence: CASRSGEGPLYGYTF. CDR3 in DNA: TGTGCCAGCAGATCCGGAGAGGGCCCACTCTATGGCTACACCTTC.

The genes are TRBV7-3 and TRBJ2-7; possible D gene TRBD2, 6 bases. Per the germline V gene, CDR1 is SGHTA and CDR2 is FQGTGA. The CDR3 is made up of 13 amino acids. V lost 1 base and J lost 9, with 13 bases in between. The CDR3 DNA follows: TGTGCCAGCAGCTTAAATGCGCAGGGAGGGCAGTACTTC. Translated: CASSLNAQGGQYF.

J is TRBJ2-7 and V is TRBV11-2; D is undetermined. Germline CDR1 SGHAT, CDR2 FQNNGV. The CDR3 is 13 residues long. V lost 5 bases and J 0 bases, leaving 8 bases between the germline ends. For the CDR3, the DNA is TGTGCCAGCAGCCCCAGACTCTCCTACGAGCAGTACTTC. This translates into CASSPRLSYEQYF.

The V gene is TRBV5-6, the J gene TRBJ1-2; D is undetermined. The CDR3 covers 15 residues. Germline V CDR1 and CDR2: SGHDT, YYEEEE. Trimming removed 2 bases from V and 8 bases from J, with 19 bases in between. The CDR3 DNA follows: TGTGCCAGCAGCTTTCAGTACACTCCCTTCGGAGGCTACACCTTC. Its translation is CASSFQYTPFGGYTF.

This chain uses TRBV11-1 with TRBJ2-3; TRBD1 agrees at 9 bases. V shed 3 bases, J shed 4 bases, and the junction held 5 bases outside the gene matches. CDR3 length: 15 amino acids. The germline CDR1 and CDR2 sequences are SGHAT and FQDESV (reference sequence). CDR3 residues: CASSFWTGESDTQYF. CDR3 sequence (DNA): TGTGCCAGCAGCTTCTGGACAGGGGAGTCAGATACGCAGTATTTT.